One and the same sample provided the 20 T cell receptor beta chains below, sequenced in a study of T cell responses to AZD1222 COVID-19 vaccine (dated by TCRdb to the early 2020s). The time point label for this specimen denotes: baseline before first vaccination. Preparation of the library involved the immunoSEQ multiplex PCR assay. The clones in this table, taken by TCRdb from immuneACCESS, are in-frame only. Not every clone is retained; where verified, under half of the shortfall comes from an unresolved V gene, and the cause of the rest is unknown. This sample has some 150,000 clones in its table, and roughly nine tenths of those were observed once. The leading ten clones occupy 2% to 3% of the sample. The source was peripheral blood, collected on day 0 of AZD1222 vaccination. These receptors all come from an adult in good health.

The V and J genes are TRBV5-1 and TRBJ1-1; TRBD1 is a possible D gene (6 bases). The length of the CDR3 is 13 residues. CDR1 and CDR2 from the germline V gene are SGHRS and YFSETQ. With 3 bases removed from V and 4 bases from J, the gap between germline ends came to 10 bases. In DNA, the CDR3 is TGCGCCAGCAGCTCGGGACACATCACTGAAGCTTTCTTT. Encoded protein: CASSSGHITEAFF.

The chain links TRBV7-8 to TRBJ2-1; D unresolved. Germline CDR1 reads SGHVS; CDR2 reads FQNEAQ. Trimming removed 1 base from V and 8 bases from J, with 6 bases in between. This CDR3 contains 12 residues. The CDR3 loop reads CASSLGVDEQFF. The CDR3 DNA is TGTGCCAGCAGCTTAGGGGTCGATGAGCAGTTCTTC.

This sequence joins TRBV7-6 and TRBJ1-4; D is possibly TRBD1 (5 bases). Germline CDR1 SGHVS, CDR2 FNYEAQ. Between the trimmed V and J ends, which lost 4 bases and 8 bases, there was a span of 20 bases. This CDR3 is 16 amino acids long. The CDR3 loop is CASSSIPGRGLEKLFF. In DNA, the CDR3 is TGTGCCAGCAGCTCTATCCCGGGACGAGGGCTGGAAAAACTGTTTTTT.

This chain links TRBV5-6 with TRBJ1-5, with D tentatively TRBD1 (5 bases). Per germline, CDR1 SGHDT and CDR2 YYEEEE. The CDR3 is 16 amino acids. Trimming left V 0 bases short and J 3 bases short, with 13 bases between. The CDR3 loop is CASSLAAGDPNQPQHF. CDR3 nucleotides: TGTGCCAGCAGCTTGGCCGCCGGGGACCCCAATCAGCCCCAGCATTTT.

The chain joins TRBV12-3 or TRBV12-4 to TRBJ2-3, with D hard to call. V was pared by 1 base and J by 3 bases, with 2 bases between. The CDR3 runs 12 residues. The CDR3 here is CASSLGTDTQYF. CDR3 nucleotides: TGTGCCAGCAGTTTAGGGACAGATACGCAGTATTTT.

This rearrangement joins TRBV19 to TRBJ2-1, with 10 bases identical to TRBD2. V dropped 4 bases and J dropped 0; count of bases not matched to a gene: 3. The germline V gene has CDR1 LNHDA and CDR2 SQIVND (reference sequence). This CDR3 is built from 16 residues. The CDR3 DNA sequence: TGTGCCAGTAGTACGGCTAGCGGGAGCTCCTACAATGAGCAGTTCTTC. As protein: CASSTASGSSYNEQFF.

CDR3 bases: TGTGCCAGCAGCCAAGGAGCAGGGGCGAGGAATGAGCAGTTCTTC. This translates into CASSQGAGARNEQFF. The rearrangement joins TRBV5-4 to TRBJ2-1; maybe TRBD1 (6 bases). This CDR3 has 15 residues. The ends were cut back, 4 bases at V and 7 bases at J, with 18 bases in the middle. The germline V gene encodes CDR1 SGHNT and CDR2 YYREEE (reference sequence).

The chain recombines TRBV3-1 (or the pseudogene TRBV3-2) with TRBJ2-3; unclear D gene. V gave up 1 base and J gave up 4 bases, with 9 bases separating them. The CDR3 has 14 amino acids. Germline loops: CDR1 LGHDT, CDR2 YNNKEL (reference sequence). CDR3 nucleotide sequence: TGTGCCAGCAGCCAAGGGGCGTTCCCAGATACGCAGTATTTT. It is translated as CASSQGAFPDTQYF.

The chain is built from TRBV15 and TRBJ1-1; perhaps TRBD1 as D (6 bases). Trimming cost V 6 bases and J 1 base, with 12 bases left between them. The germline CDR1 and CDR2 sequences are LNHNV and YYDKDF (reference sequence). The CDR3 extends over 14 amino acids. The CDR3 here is CATRSGTPNTEAFF. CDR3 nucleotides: TGTGCCACCAGGAGTGGGACACCGAACACTGAAGCTTTCTTT.

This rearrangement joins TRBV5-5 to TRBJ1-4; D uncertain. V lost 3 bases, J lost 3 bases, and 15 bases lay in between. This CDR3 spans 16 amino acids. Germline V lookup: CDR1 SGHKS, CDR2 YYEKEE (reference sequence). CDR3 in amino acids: CASSSPNGLSNEKLFF. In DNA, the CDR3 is TGTGCCAGCAGCTCCCCCAACGGACTTTCTAATGAAAAACTGTTTTTT.

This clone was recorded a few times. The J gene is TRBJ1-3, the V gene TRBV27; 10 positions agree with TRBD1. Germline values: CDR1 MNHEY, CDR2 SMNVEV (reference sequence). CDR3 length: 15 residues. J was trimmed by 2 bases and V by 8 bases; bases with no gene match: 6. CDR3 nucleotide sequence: TGTGCCAGCGCAAAGGACAGGGGGGCTGGAAACACCATATATTTT. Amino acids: CASAKDRGAGNTIYF.

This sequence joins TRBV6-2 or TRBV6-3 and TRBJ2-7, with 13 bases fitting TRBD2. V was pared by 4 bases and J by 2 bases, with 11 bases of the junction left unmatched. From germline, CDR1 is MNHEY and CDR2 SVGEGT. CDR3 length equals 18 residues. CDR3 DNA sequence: TGTGCCAGCAGTTCGATGCCGGGACTAGCGGGGACTACCTACGAGCAGTACTTC. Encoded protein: CASSSMPGLAGTTYEQYF.

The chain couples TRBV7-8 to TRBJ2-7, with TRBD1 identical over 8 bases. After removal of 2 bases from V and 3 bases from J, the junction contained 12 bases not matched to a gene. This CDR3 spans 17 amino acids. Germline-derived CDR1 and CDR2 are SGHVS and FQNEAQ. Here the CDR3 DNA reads TGTGCCAGCAGCTTAATTGCCTTCCCGGACAGGGACTACGAGCAGTACTTC. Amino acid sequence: CASSLIAFPDRDYEQYF.

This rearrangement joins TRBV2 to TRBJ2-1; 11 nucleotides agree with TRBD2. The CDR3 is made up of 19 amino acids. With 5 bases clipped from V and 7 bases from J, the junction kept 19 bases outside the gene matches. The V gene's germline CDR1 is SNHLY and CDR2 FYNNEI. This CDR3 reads CASSPHRVAGGPFENEQFF. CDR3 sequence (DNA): TGTGCCAGCAGTCCCCACCGGGTAGCGGGAGGGCCGTTTGAGAATGAGCAGTTCTTC.

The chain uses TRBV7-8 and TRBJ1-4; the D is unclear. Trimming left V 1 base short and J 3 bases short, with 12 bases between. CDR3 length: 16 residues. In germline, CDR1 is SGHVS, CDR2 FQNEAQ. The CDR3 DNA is TGTGCCAGCAGCTTAGTTCCTCCGTCGTCTAATGAAAAACTGTTTTTT. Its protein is CASSLVPPSSNEKLFF. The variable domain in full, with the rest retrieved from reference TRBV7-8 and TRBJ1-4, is GAGVSQSPRYKVAKRGQDVALRCDPISGHVSLFWYQQALGQGPEFLTYFQNEAQLDKSGLPSDRFFAERPEGSVSTLKIQRTQQEDSAVYLCASSLVPPSSNEKLFFGSGTQLSVL.

CDR3 region: CASSLLALAGVNEQFF. In DNA, the CDR3 is TGTGCCAGCAGCTTACTTGCCTTGGCCGGGGTGAATGAGCAGTTCTTC. V is TRBV7-9 and J is TRBJ2-1; D is possibly TRBD2 (5 bases). The CDR3 length is 16 residues. Germline CDR1 and CDR2: SEHNR and FQNEAQ (reference sequence). V lost 2 bases and J lost 7, with 18 bases in between.

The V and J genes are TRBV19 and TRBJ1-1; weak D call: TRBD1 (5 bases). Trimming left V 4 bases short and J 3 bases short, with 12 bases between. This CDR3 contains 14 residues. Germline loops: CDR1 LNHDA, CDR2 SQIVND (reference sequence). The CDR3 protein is CASSTRTGDTEAFF. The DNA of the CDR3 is TGTGCCAGTAGTACCCGGACGGGGGACACTGAAGCTTTCTTT. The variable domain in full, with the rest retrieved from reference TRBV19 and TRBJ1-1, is DGGITQSPKYLFRKEGQNVTLSCEQNLNHDAMYWYRQDPGQGLRLIYYSQIVNDFQKGDIAEGYSVSREKKESFPLTVTSAQKNPTAFYLCASSTRTGDTEAFFGQGTRLTVV.

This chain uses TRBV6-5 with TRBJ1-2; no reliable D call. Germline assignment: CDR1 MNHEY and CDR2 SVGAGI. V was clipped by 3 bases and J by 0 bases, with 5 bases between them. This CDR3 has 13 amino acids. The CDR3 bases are TGTGCCAGCAGTTATGGGGCTAACTATGGCTACACCTTC. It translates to CASSYGANYGYTF.

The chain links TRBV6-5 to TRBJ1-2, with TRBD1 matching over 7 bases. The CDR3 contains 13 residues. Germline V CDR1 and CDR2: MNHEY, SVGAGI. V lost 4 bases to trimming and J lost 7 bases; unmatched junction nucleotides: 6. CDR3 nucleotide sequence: TGTGCCAGCAGTTCCGACAGGGAGAGTGGCTACACCTTC. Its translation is CASSSDRESGYTF.

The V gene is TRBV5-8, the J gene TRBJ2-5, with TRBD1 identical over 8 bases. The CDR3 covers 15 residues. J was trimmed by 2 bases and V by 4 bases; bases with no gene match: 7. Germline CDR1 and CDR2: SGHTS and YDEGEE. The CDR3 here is CASSQGTGVQETQYF. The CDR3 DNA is TGTGCCAGCAGCCAAGGGACAGGTGTGCAAGAGACCCAGTACTTC. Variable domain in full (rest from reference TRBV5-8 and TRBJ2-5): EAGVTQSPTHLIKTRGQQATLRCSPISGHTSVYWYQQALGLGLQFLLWYDEGEERNRGNFPPRFSGRQFPNYSSELNVNALELEDSALYLCASSQGTGVQETQYFGPGTRLLVL.